The clone carrying this T cell receptor (beta chain) was seen more than once but under ten times. Its antigen is currently unknown. The CDR3 extends over 13 amino acids. CDR1 is MDHEN, CDR2 SYDVKM, per germline. Deletions cut 4 bases from V and 1 base from J, with 8 bases between. These data belong to a study of human T cells and chemical hapten exposure. Regarding the study as a whole: Alopecia in the donors means their immune response may deviate from healthy people's. The number of TCRs above 1 in 1000 frequency did not change after DPC sensitization.

Time point here: patch test 3, about 24 weeks after DPC sensitization. Described treatment: therapeutic diphenylcyclopropenone sensitization with weekly scalp DPC. Extraction of total RNA was performed on unfractionated whole blood. TCRdb fed the RACE reads into MiXCR, producing one record per CDR3 protein. The sample holds 100,000 or so distinct CDR3 sequences; less than 40% are singletons and the top ten take more than 2.5%. The rearrangement joins TRBV28 to TRBJ2-7, with D perhaps matching TRBD2 (6 bases). The sequence came from a man aged 40-55 years with alopecia areata. Some clones in this sample may be carry-over from other donors' samples. The sample consisted of whole blood, taken in connection with sensitization to the hapten diphenylcyclopropenone (DPC). CDR3 DNA: TGTGCCAGCAGTTCCGGAGGGTCCTACGAGCAGTACTTC. This encodes CASSSGGSYEQYF.